This T cell receptor (beta chain) was sequenced in a study of T cell responses to AZD1222 COVID-19 vaccine. Study-level points and caveats: Close to half of all spike-specific TCRs reportedly target regions of the variants that are unmutated. Mostly white British, mostly female donors; authors suggested clonal diversity may be underestimated. The study sampled repertoires only after the peak T cell response.

Comment on this clone: Its cognate antigen is unknown.

Sequenced by immunoSEQ multiplex PCR; TCRdb stores in-frame clones only, minus some. The repertoire holds around 95,000 clones, with around 90% as singletons. This CDR3 has 15 residues. V lost 5 bases and J lost 6; bases outside the gene matches: 10. Germline CDR1 and CDR2: SGHAT and FQDESV (reference sequence). The gene calls are TRBV11-1 and TRBJ2-1; TRBD1 aligns across 7 bases. The clonotype comes from an adult in good health. The source material was peripheral blood, sampled on day 0 of AZD1222 vaccination. The CDR3 DNA sequence: TGTGCCAGCAGCGTCTCGGGACAGTCTTTCAATGAGCAGTTCTTC. This codes for CASSVSGQSFNEQFF.